This T cell receptor beta chain was sequenced during a study of response to subunit inactivated influenza vaccine. Study findings and constraints: Researchers suggested that each seasonal influenza vaccination recruits few new T cells.

Deletions cut 4 bases from V and 0 bases from J, with 10 bases between. CDR1 is KGHDR and CDR2 is SFDVKD in the germline V gene. There are 15 residues in the CDR3. MiXCR, run by TCRdb on the RT-PCR reads, gives a single entry per CDR3 protein. The repertoire consists of around 580,000 distinct CDR3 sequences, with approximately 14% occurring once and the leading ten covering around 10%. Worth noting for this clonotype: Its cognate antigen is unknown.

The TCR originated in a man aged 50-59 years who received an inactivated influenza vaccine. The rearrangement uses TRBV24-1 and TRBJ2-3; D is perhaps TRBD1 (6 bases). The source material was PBMCs from blood, sampled 11 to 12 days after vaccination. The CDR3 here is CATSDHRVSTDTQYF. The CDR3 nucleotides are TGTGCCACCAGTGACCACAGGGTTAGCACAGATACGCAGTATTTT.